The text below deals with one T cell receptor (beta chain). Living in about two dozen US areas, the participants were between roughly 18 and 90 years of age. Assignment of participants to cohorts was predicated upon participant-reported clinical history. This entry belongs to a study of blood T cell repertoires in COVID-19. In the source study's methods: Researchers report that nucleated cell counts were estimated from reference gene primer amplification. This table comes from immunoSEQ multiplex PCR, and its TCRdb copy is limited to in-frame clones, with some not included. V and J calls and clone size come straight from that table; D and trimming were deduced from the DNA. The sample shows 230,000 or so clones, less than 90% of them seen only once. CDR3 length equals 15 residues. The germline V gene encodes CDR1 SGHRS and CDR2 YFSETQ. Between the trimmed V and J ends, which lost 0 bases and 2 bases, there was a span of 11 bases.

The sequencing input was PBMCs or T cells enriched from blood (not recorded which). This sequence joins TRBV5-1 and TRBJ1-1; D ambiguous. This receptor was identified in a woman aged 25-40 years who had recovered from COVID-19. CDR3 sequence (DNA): TGCGCCAGCAGCTTGGGCCCTACCGAAAACACTGAAGCTTTCTTT. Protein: CASSLGPTENTEAFF.